This TCR beta chain was identified during a study of blood T cell repertoires in COVID-19. About the research overall: Both acute and convalescent COVID-19 samples were obtained from the United States, Italy and Spain.

The length of the CDR3 is 19 residues. V shed 1 base and J 4 bases; nucleotides not matched to a gene: 11. CDR1 is LGHNA, CDR2 YSLEER, per germline. Study processing details: Estimated nucleated cell counts came from reference gene primer amplification. Produced via immunoSEQ multiplex PCR; TCRdb's table is partial and in-frame only. The V and J calls and clone size were taken over from that table, and D and trimming were inferred from the DNA. The table records fewer than 300,000 clones, more than 80% of them present only once. The sequencing input was PBMCs or T cells enriched from blood (not recorded which). This sequence was found in a woman aged 25 to 39 who had recovered from COVID-19. This chain links TRBV4-3 with TRBJ2-1; 12 bases map to TRBD2. For the CDR3, the DNA is TGCGCCAGCAGCCAAGGCCGGACTAGCGGGATGAGGCGGTACAATGAGCAGTTCTTC. Its protein product is CASSQGRTSGMRRYNEQFF.